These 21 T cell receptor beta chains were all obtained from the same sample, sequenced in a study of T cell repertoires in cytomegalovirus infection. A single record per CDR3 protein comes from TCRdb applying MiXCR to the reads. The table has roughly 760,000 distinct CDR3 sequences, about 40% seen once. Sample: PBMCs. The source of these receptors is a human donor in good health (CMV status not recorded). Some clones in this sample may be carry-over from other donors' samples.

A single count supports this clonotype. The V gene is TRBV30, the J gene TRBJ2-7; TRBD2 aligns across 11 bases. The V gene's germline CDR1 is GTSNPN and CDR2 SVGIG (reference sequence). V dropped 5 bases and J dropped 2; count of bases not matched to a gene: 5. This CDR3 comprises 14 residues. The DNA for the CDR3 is TGTGCCTGGTCTAGCGGGGGGACGACCTACGAGCAGTACTTC. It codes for CAWSSGGTTYEQYF.

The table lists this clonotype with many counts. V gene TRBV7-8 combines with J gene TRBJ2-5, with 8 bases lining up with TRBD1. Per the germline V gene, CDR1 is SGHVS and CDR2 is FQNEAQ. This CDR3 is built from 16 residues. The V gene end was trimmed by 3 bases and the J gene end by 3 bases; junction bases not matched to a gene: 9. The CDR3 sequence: CASSFLKTGVEETQYF. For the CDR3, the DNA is TGTGCCAGCAGCTTTTTAAAGACAGGGGTGGAAGAGACCCAGTACTTC. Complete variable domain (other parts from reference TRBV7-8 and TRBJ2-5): GAGVSQSPRYKVAKRGQDVALRCDPISGHVSLFWYQQALGQGPEFLTYFQNEAQLDKSGLPSDRFFAERPEGSVSTLKIQRTQQEDSAVYLCASSFLKTGVEETQYFGPGTRLLVL.

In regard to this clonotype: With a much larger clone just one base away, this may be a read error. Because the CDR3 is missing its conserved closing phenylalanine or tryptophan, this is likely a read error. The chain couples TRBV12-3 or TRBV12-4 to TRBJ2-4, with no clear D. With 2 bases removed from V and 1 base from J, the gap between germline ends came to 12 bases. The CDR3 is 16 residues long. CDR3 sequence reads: CASSLKAPSAKNIQYL. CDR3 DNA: TGTGCCAGCAGTTTAAAGGCGCCCTCTGCCAAAAACATTCAGTACTTA.

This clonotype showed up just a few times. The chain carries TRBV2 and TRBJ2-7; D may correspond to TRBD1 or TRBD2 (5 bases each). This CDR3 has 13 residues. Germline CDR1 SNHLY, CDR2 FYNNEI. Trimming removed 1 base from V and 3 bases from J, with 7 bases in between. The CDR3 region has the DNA TGTGCCAGCAGTGAAGGGGACGACTACGAGCAGTACTTC. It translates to CASSEGDDYEQYF.

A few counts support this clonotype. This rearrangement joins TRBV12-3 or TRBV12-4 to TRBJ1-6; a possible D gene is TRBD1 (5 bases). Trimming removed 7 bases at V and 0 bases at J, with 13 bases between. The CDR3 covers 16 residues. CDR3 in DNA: TGTGCCAGCACCTCCTCAGGGAGCTCCTATAATTCACCCCTCCACTTT. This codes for CASTSSGSSYNSPLHF.

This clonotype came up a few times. CDR3 region: CASSPGTPGGKLFF. The CDR3 DNA sequence: TGTGCCAGCAGCCCCGGGACCCCTGGAGGGAAACTGTTTTTT. The chain couples TRBV28 to TRBJ1-4; tentatively, D is TRBD1 (5 bases). CDR3 size: 14 residues. Per germline, CDR1 MDHEN and CDR2 SYDVKM. The V gene lost 6 bases and the J gene lost 11 bases, with 19 bases spanning the gap.

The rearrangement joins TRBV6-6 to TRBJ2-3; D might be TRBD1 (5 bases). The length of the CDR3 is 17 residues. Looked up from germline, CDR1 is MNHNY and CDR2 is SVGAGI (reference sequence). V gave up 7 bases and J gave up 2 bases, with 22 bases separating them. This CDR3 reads CASTKGQGTTYTDTQYF. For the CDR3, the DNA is TGTGCCAGCACCAAGGGGCAGGGAACAACCTACACAGATACGCAGTATTTT.

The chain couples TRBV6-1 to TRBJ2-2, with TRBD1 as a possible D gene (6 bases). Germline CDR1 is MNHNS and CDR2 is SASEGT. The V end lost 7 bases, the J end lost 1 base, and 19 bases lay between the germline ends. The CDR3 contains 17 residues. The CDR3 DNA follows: TGTGCCAGCACCTACCGCTCCCTGACAGGGAACACCGGGGAGCTGTTTTTT. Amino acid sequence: CASTYRSLTGNTGELFF.

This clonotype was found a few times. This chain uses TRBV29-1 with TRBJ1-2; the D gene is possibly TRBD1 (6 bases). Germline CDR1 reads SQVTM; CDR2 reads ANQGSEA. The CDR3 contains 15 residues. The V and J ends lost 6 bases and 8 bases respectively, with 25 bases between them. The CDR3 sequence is CSVYPSGESGGGYTF. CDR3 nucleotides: TGCAGCGTCTACCCCTCAGGGGAGAGTGGGGGAGGCTACACCTTC.

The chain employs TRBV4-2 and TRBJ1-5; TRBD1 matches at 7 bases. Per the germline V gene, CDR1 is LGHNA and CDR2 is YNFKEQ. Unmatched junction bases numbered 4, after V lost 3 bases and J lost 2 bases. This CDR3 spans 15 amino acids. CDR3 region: CASSHSGGGNQPQHF. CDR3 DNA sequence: TGTGCCAGCAGCCACTCAGGGGGTGGCAATCAGCCCCAGCATTTT.

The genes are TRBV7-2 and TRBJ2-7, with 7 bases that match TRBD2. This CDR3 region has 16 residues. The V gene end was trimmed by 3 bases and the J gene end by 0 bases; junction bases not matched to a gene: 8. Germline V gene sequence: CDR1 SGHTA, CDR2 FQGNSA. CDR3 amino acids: CASSFLTGRTSYEQYF. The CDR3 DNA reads TGTGCCAGCAGCTTCCTGACCGGGAGGACCTCCTACGAGCAGTACTTC.

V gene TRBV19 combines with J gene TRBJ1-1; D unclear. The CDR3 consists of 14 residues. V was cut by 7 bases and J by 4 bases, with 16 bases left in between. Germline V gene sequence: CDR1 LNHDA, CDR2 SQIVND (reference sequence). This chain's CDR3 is CASIQPPRATEAFF. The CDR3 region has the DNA TGTGCCAGTATTCAACCCCCTAGGGCCACTGAAGCTTTCTTT.

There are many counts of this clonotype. CDR3 DNA: TGTGCCAGCAGCCGTACGGGTAGCGCCTACGAGCAGTACTTC. Protein: CASSRTGSAYEQYF. This sequence joins TRBV7-8 and TRBJ2-7; D might be TRBD2 (5 bases). Germline-derived CDR1 and CDR2 are SGHVS and FQNEAQ. V gave up 5 bases and J gave up 2 bases, with 13 bases separating them. CDR3 length: 14 residues.

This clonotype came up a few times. The CDR3 bases are TGTGCCAGCAGCTTGGACTCGACCCCTAACAATGAGCAGTTCTTC. The encoded protein is CASSLDSTPNNEQFF. The V and J genes are TRBV7-9 and TRBJ2-1; a weak D match, TRBD2 (5 bases). CDR3 length: 15 residues. V was clipped by 3 bases and J by 5 bases, with 14 bases between them. Germline V gene lookup returns CDR1 SEHNR and CDR2 FQNEAQ (reference sequence).

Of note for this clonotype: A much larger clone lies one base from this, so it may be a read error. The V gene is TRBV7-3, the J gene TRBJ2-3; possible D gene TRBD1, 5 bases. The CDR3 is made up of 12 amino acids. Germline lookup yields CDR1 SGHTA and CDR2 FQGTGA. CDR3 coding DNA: TGTGCCAGCAGCTTAACAGGGGCTACGCAGTGTTTT. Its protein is CASSLTGATQCF.

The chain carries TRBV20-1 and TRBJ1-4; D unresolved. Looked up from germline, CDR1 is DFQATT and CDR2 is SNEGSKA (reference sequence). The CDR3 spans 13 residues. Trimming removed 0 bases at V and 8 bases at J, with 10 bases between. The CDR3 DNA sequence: TGCAGTGCTAGAGATCTTTCGCCCGAAAAACTGTTTTTT. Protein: CSARDLSPEKLFF.

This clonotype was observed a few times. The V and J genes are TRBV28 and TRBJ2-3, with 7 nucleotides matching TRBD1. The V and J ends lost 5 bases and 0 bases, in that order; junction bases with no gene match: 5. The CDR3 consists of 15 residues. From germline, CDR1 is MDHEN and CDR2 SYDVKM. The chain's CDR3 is CASSPRQGSTDTQYF. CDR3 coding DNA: TGTGCCAGCAGTCCTAGACAGGGCAGCACAGATACGCAGTATTTT. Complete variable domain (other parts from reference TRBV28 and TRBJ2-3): DVKVTQSSRYLVKRTGEKVFLECVQDMDHENMFWYRQDPGLGLRLIYFSYDVKMKEKGDIPEGYSVSREKKERFSLILESASTNQTSMYLCASSPRQGSTDTQYFGPGTRLTVL.

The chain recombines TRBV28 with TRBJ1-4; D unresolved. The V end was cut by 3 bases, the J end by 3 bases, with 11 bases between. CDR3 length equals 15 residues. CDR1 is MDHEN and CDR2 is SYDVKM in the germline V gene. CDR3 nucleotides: TGTGCCAGCAGTTTTGTCGGGGTAGCTAATGAAAAACTGTTTTTT. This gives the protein CASSFVGVANEKLFF.

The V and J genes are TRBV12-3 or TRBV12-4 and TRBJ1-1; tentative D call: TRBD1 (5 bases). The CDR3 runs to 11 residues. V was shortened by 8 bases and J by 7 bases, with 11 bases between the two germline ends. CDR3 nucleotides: TGTGCCAGCGGACTGGGGGTTGAAGCTTTCTTT. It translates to CASGLGVEAFF.

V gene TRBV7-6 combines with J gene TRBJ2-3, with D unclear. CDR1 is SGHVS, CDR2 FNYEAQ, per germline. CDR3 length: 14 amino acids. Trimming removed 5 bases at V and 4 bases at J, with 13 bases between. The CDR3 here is CASSRRMAPDTQYF. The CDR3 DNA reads TGTGCCAGCAGCCGGCGGATGGCACCAGATACGCAGTATTTT. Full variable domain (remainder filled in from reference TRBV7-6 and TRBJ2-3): GAGVSQSPRYKVTKRGQDVALRCDPISGHVSLYWYRQALGQGPEFLTYFNYEAQQDKSGLPNDRFSAERPEGSISTLTIQRTEQRDSAMYRCASSRRMAPDTQYFGPGTRLTVL.

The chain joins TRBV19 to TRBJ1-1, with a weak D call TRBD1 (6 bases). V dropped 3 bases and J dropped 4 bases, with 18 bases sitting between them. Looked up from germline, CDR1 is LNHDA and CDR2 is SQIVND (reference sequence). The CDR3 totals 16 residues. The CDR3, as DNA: TGTGCCAGTAGTATTTCGTCCTGGGGGGCTGGCACTGAAGCTTTCTTT. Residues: CASSISSWGAGTEAFF.